This is a list of T cell receptor beta chains from one sample in a study of spatial heterogeneity in lung cancer. TCRdb reanalysed the 5' RACE reads using MiXCR and keeps one entry per CDR3 protein. Of some 96,000 distinct CDR3 sequences detected, nearly 4.5% appear once; the ten largest clones hold approximately 21%. Material: lung tumor tissue, obtained at surgery. The receptors were gathered from a male donor with early-stage non-small cell lung cancer. Each CDR3 is given with its conserved first and last residue. A D gene is named only where the DNA matches it firmly.

V gene	J gene	D gene	CDR3 protein
TRBV5-5	TRBJ1-2	.	CASSLRFLYGYTF
TRBV3-1	TRBJ2-1	.	CASSHGLGELEFF
TRBV6-5	TRBJ1-6	TRBD1	CASSPTGTGSSPLHF
TRBV7-9	TRBJ1-6	.	CASSLGTVNNSPLHF
TRBV9	TRBJ2-2	.	CASSGGQHYTGELFF
TRBV19	TRBJ2-1	TRBD2	CASRKMSGDNEQFF
TRBV2	TRBJ2-4	.	CASRGPSKDIQYF
TRBV20-1	TRBJ2-3	TRBD2	CSARGTRGTDTQYF
TRBV30	TRBJ2-7	.	CAWSGLGGTQEVALRSYEQYF
TRBV4-1	TRBJ2-7	TRBD1	CASSLSGTGQGVQYF
TRBV2	TRBJ2-3	TRBD2	CASKRETDADTQYF
TRBV9	TRBJ2-3	TRBD2	CASSVEAGDRSDTQYF
TRBV4-2	TRBJ2-3	.	CASSQASSWISTDTQYF
TRBV6-6	TRBJ1-1	.	CASSYLLGGEAFF
TRBV20-1	TRBJ2-3	TRBD2	CSAWTSGNVADTQYF
TRBV10-3	TRBJ1-6	.	CAISESKSPLHF
TRBV5-1	TRBJ1-6	TRBD1	CASSLVGTGNSPLHF
TRBV6-5	TRBJ2-1	TRBD1	CASSYRTGVREQFF
TRBV3-1	TRBJ2-1	TRBD2	CASSQISGTYNEQFF
TRBV28	TRBJ2-7	.	CASSFQGDQQYF
TRBV13	TRBJ2-5	TRBD1	CASSYTGGFLRETQYF
TRBV20-1	TRBJ2-3	.	CSATQPIADTQYF
TRBV20-1	TRBJ2-1	TRBD2	CSAGPLAGNNEQFF
TRBV10-3	TRBJ1-3	TRBD1	CATGQGYGNTIYF
TRBV4-1	TRBJ2-3	.	CASSRKYGGGGTDTQYF
TRBV2	TRBJ2-5	TRBD2	CASRETSGWGETQYF
TRBV6-6	TRBJ2-5	.	CASIRDTGGETQYF